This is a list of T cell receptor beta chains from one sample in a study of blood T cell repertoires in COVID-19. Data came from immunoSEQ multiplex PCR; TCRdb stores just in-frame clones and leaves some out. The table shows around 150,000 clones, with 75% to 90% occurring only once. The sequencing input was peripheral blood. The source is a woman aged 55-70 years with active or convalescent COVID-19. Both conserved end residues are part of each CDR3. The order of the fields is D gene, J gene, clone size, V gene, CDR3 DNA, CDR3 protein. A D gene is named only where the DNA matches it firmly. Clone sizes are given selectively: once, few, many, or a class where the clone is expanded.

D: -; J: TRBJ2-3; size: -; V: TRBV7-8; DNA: TGTGCCAGCAGCTTTTGGGGGCTCCCGGCCACAGATACGCAGTATTTT; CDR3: CASSFWGLPATDTQYF
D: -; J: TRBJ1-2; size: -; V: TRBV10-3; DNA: TGTGCCATCAGTCCCGAGGGACTAGGGGGCTACACCTTC; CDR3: CAISPEGLGGYTF
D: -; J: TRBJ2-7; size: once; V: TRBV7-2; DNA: TGTGCCAGCAGCTGGACAAAAGGGGGCTACGAGCAGTACTTC; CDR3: CASSWTKGGYEQYF
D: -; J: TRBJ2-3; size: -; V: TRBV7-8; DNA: TGTGCCAGCAGCCTCTTCACAGATACGCAGTATTTT; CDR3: CASSLFTDTQYF
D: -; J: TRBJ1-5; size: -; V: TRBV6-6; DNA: TGTGCCAGCAGTCGTTCGGGACAATTGATTAATAGCAATCAGCCCCAGCATTTT; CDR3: CASSRSGQLINSNQPQHF
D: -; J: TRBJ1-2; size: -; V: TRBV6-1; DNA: TGTGCCAGCAGTGAAGCTGGGGGCCGGTATGGCTACACCTTC; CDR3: CASSEAGGRYGYTF
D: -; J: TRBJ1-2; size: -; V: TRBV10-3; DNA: TGTGCCATCAGTGATCTGGTTAAGGGCAGGGCGGTTGGTTCGAGAGGCTACACCTTC; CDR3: CAISDLVKGRAVGSRGYTF
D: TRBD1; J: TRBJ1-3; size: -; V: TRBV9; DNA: TGTGCCAGCAGCGTAGGCCTCGAAGGACAGGGACTCTCTGGAAACACCATATATTTT; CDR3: CASSVGLEGQGLSGNTIYF
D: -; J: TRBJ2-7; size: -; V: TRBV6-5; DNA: TGTGCCAGCAGTAGAGAGAGCTCCTACGAGCAGTACTTC; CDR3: CASSRESSYEQYF
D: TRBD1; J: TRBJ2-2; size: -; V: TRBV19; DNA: TGTGCCAGCAATACGCCGGGACAGGGGTCCGGGGAGCTGTTTTTT; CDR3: CASNTPGQGSGELFF
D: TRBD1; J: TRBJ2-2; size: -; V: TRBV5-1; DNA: TGCGCCAGCAGCCGACAGGGGGAGGTCACCGGGGAGCTGTTTTTT; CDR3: CASSRQGEVTGELFF
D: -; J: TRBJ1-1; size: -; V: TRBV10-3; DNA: TGTGCCATCAGTGACCTCGGGGACACTGAAGCTTTCTTT; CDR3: CAISDLGDTEAFF
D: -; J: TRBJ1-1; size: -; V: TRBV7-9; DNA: TGTGCCAGCAGCCCACGACAGGACACTGAAGCTTTCTTT; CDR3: CASSPRQDTEAFF
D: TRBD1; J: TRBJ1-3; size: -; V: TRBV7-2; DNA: TGTGCCAGCAGGGGACAGGGTTCGGGAAACACCATATATTTT; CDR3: CASRGQGSGNTIYF
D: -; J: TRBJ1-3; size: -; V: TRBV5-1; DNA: TGCGCCAGCAGCTTGGAGACAGGCCTCTCTGGAAACACCATATATTTT; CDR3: CASSLETGLSGNTIYF
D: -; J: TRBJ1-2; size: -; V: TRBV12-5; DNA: TGTGCTAGTGGCCTCCTAGAGGGAGCTAACTATGGCTACACCTTC; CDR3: CASGLLEGANYGYTF
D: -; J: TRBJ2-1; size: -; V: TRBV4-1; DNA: TGCGCCAGCAGCCCCACGGTCCCCAATGAGCAGTTCTTC; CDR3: CASSPTVPNEQFF
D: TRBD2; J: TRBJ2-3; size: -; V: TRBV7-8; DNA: TGTGCCAGCAGCCGAGGGCGACTAGCGGGGGCCACAGATACGCAGTATTTT; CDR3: CASSRGRLAGATDTQYF
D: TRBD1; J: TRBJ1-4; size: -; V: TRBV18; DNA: TGTGCCAGCTCACCACAGAACAGGGGGGACCCAACTAATGAAAAACTGTTTTTT; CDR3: CASSPQNRGDPTNEKLFF
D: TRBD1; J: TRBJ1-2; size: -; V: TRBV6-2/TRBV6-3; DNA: TGTGCCAGCAGTCAAACTTTACAGGGGAACTATGGCTACACCTTC; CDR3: CASSQTLQGNYGYTF
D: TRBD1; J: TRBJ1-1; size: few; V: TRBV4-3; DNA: TGCGCCAGCAGCCAAGATTACACAGGGGACACTGAAGCTTTCTTT; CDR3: CASSQDYTGDTEAFF
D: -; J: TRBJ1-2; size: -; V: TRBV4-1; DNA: TGCGCCAGCAGCCGGACACGACAGGAATCAATCTATGGCTACACCTTC; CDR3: CASSRTRQESIYGYTF
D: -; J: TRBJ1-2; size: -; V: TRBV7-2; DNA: TGTGCCAGCACCACTGGGGGGGATGATGGCTACACCTTC; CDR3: CASTTGGDDGYTF
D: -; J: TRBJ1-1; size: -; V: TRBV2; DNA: TGTGCCAGCAGCAAGTCGGGACTGTTGAACACTGAAGCTTTCTTT; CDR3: CASSKSGLLNTEAFF
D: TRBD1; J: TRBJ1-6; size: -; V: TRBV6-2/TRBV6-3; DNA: TGTGCCAGCAGTTACTCGATTCAGGGGGATTCACCCCTCCACTTT; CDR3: CASSYSIQGDSPLHF
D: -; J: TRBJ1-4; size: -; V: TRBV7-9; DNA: TGTGCCAGCAGGCTAACAGGGTTAGTTGGGGAAAAACTGTTTTTT; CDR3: CASRLTGLVGEKLFF
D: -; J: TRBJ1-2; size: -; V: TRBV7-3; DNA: TGTGCCAGCAGCTTAGGGCAGCCCAATAACTATGGCTACACCTTC; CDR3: CASSLGQPNNYGYTF
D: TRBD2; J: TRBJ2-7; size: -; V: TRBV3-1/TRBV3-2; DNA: TGTGCCAGCAGCCAAGATCCACGACTAGCGGGGGGGCCTTACGAGCAGTACTTC; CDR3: CASSQDPRLAGGPYEQYF
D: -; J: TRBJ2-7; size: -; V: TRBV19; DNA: TGTGCCAGTAGTCCCCCCGAGGCTAACGAGCAGTACTTC; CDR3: CASSPPEANEQYF
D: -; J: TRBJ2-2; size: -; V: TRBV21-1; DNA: TGTGCCAGCAGTCCCTACAAAACTAGCGGGACAGACACCGGGGAGCTGTTTTTT; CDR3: CASSPYKTSGTDTGELFF
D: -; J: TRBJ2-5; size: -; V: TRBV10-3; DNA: TGTGCCATCAGTGATCGGGGCCAAGAGACCCAGTACTTC; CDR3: CAISDRGQETQYF
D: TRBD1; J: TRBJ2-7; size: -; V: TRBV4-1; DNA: TGCGCCAGCAGACAGGACAGGGGGCTTTCCTACGAGCAGTACTTC; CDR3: CASRQDRGLSYEQYF
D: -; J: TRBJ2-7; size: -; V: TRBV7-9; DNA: TGTGCCAACCTCCAGAAGGGGAAAAGCTCCTACGAGCAGTACTTC; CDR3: CANLQKGKSSYEQYF
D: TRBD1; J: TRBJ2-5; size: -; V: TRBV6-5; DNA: TGTGCCAGCAGTTATTTGACAGGGAACCAAGAGACCCAGTACTTC; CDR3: CASSYLTGNQETQYF
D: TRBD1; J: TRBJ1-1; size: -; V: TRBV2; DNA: TGTGCCAGCCCCGGCAGGGGGGAGACTGAAGCTTTCTTT; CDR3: CASPGRGETEAFF
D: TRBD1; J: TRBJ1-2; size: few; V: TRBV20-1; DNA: TGCAGTGCGGGACAGGGGTTAGGCTACACCTTC; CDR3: CSAGQGLGYTF
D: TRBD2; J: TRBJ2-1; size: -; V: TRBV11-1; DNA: TGTGCCAGCAGCTTATTGGGTAGCGGGGGATTCAATGAGCAGTTCTTC; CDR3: CASSLLGSGGFNEQFF
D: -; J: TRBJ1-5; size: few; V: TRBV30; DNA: TGTGCCTGGAGCGCTCACAGGGTTAGCAATCAGCCCCAGCATTTT; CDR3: CAWSAHRVSNQPQHF
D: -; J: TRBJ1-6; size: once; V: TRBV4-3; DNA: TGCGCCAGCAGCCAAGACAATTACAGAGTCTCTTCACCCCTCCACTTT; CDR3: CASSQDNYRVSSPLHF
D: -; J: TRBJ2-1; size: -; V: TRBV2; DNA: TGTGCCGGCAGGGAAGCGAGTGAGCAGTTCTTC; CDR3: CAGREASEQFF
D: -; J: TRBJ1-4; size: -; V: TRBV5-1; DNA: TGCGCCAGCTCCGGGGGGGGCTCAAATGAAAAACTGTTTTTT; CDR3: CASSGGGSNEKLFF
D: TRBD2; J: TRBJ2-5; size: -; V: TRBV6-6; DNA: TGTGCCAGCAGTTACTCCGGACTAGCGGGGCTAGAGACCCAGTACTTC; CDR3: CASSYSGLAGLETQYF
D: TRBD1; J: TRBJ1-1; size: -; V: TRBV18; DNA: TGTGCCAGCTCATCGACAGGGGACACTGAAGCTTTCTTT; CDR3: CASSSTGDTEAFF
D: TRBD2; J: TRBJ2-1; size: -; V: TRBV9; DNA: TGTGCCAGCAGCAAACTCAGCGGGGGGGCTCTGTCCTACAATGAGCAGTTCTTC; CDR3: CASSKLSGGALSYNEQFF
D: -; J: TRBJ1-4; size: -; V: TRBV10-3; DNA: TGTGCCATCAGTTCTACAGGGACTAATAGTGAAAAACTGTTTTTT; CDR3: CAISSTGTNSEKLFF
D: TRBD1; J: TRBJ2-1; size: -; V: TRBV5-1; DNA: TGCGCCAGCAGTGGGACAGAGGGCTACAATGAGCAGTTCTTC; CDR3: CASSGTEGYNEQFF
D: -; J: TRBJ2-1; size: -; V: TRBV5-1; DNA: TGCGCCAGCAGCTTGTTAGTAGGACAGAGCTCCTACAATGAGCAGTTCTTC; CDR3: CASSLLVGQSSYNEQFF
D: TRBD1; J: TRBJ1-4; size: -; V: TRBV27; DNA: TGTGCCAGCAGTCCCACAGGGGGCCGATTTGAAAAACTGTTTTTT; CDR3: CASSPTGGRFEKLFF
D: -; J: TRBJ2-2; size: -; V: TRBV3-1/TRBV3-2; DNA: TGTGCCAGCAGCCAAGATCAGGGGCCCGGGGAGCTGTTTTTT; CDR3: CASSQDQGPGELFF
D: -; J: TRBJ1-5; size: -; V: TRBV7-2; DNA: TGTGCCAGCAGCTTAACGTTAGGGGGCAATCAGCCCCAGCATTTT; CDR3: CASSLTLGGNQPQHF
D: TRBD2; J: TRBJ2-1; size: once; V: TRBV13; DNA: TGTGCCAGCAGCTTAGGCCTCGGGGGGGCGGTTACTGAGCAGTTCTTC; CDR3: CASSLGLGGAVTEQFF
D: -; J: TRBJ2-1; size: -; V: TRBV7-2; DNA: TGTGCCAGCAGCTTATCAGGGGCTCACTACAATGAGCAGTTCTTC; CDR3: CASSLSGAHYNEQFF
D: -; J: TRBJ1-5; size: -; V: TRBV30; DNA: TGTGCCTGGAGTACGATTGGGGGGGACCGGCCCCAGCATTTT; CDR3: CAWSTIGGDRPQHF